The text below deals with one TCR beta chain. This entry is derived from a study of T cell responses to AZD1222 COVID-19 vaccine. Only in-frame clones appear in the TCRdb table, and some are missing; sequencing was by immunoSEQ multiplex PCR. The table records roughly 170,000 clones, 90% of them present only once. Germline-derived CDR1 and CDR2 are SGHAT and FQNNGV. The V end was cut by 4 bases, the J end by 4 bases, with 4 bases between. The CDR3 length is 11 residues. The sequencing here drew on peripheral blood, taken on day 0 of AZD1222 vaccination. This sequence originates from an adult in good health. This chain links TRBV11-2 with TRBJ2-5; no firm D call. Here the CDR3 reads CASSSRETQYF. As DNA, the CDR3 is TGTGCCAGCAGCTCCCGAGAGACCCAGTACTTC. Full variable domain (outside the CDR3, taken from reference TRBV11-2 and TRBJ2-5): EAGVAQSPRYKIIEKRQSVAFWCNPISGHATLYWYQQILGQGPKLLIQFQNNGVVDDSQLPKDRFSAERLKGVDSTLKIQPAKLEDSAVYLCASSSRETQYFGPGTRLLVL.